The next 5 T cell receptor beta chains were all read from a single sample in a study of cytomegalovirus exposure and HLA in healthy donors. The method was immunoSEQ multiplex PCR; TCRdb's version includes in-frame clones alone and lacks a portion of them. The profile shows 220,000 or so clones, about 90% of them singletons. The sequencing input was PBMCs. The receptors come from a woman under 30 in good health and CMV-seronegative.

J is TRBJ2-3 and V is TRBV6-1, with TRBD2 identical over 12 bases. The germline CDR1 and CDR2 sequences are MNHNS and SASEGT. This CDR3 spans 17 amino acids. The V segment lost 4 bases and the J segment 5 bases; nucleotides outside the gene matches: 10. In DNA, the CDR3 is TGTGCCAGCAGTGGTACTAGCGGGAGGTATAATAGAGATACGCAGTATTTT. Encoded protein: CASSGTSGRYNRDTQYF.

The rearrangement links TRBV9 to TRBJ2-2; TRBD1 aligns across 8 bases. Germline trimming cut 4 bases from V and 2 bases from J; bases unmatched to any gene: 10. The CDR3 is 17 residues long. Germline assignment: CDR1 SGDLS and CDR2 YYNGEE. DNA of the CDR3: TGTGCCAGCAGCAAAGGTCGACAGGGGCGCAACACCGGGGAGCTGTTTTTT. It encodes CASSKGRQGRNTGELFF.

V usage is TRBV27 and J usage is TRBJ1-2; 10 positions agree with TRBD1. The CDR3 runs 15 residues. Trimming took 0 bases from V and 4 from J; bases not matched to a gene: 2. Germline V gene lookup returns CDR1 MNHEY and CDR2 SMNVEV (reference sequence). The CDR3 region has the DNA TGTGCCAGCAGTTTATCGACAGGGGGCGTCTATGGCTACACCTTC. This translates into CASSLSTGGVYGYTF.

The V gene is TRBV5-1, the J gene TRBJ2-3; weak D call: TRBD2 (6 bases). The CDR3 totals 14 residues. Germline loops: CDR1 SGHRS, CDR2 YFSETQ. V lost 2 bases to trimming and J lost 6 bases, with 13 bases between them. The CDR3 coding sequence is TGCGCCAGCAGCTTTACTCGGGGGACTGATACGCAGTATTTT. Amino acids: CASSFTRGTDTQYF.

The V and J genes are TRBV6-1 and TRBJ2-3, with D hard to call. V lost 5 bases to trimming and J lost 5 bases, with 17 bases between them. CDR3 length: 15 residues. CDR1 is MNHNS, CDR2 SASEGT, per germline. CDR3 protein: CASSQKASRRDTQYF. CDR3 DNA sequence: TGTGCCAGCAGTCAAAAAGCATCCCGTCGAGATACGCAGTATTTT.